Each of the 10 T cell receptor beta chains below was sequenced from the same sample in a study of T-cell reconstitution after alpha-beta-depleted transplantation in children. Unique molecular identifiers were incorporated during preparation of the TCRbeta library. Using its own MiXCR run on the PCR reads, TCRdb lists one record per CDR3 protein. The sample yields some 340,000 distinct CDR3 sequences, under 13% seen once. This specimen was PBMCs from the stem cell graft donor, taken from the stem cell graft. These receptors all stem from a human donor who donated a stem cell graft to a child with acute lymphoblastic leukemia.

This clonotype was observed many times. V and J are TRBV7-8 and TRBJ2-7, with 10 bases matching TRBD2. The CDR3 runs 17 residues. CDR1 and CDR2 (germline): SGHVS, FQNEAQ. Unmatched junction bases numbered 11, after V lost 1 base and J lost 5 bases. The CDR3 loop is CASSLVWLAGASDEQYF. In DNA, the CDR3 is TGTGCCAGCAGCTTAGTTTGGCTAGCGGGAGCATCGGACGAGCAGTACTTC.

In this sample, this clonotype turned up a few times. The chain carries TRBV5-1 and TRBJ2-3, with 7 positions matching TRBD1. Per the germline V gene, CDR1 is SGHRS and CDR2 is YFSETQ. Trimming at V came to 4 bases and at J to 14 bases, leaving 10 bases not matched to a gene. The CDR3 runs 12 residues. The CDR3 nucleotides are TGCGCCAGCAGCCGCGATCCGGGACAGAGGTATTTT. Amino acid sequence: CASSRDPGQRYF.

Only a few counts were recorded for this clonotype. The V gene is TRBV27, the J gene TRBJ2-3, with no clear D. CDR1 MNHEY and CDR2 SMNVEV come from the germline V gene (reference sequence). The CDR3 loop spans 15 amino acids. The V end lost 5 bases, the J end lost 1 base, and 13 bases lay between the germline ends. CDR3 coding DNA: TGTGCCAGCAGTCTCCACGAATCGGGCACAGATACGCAGTATTTT. Amino acids: CASSLHESGTDTQYF.

On this clonotype itself: This may come from a read error, since a much larger clone is one base off. This chain connects TRBV20-1 to TRBJ2-5, with TRBD1 identical over 9 bases. Germline loops: CDR1 DFQATT, CDR2 SNEGSKA (reference sequence). This CDR3 spans 13 amino acids. CDR3 in amino acids: CSAEETGGETHYF. The CDR3 DNA is TGCAGTGCTGAGGAGACAGGGGGGGAGACCCATTACTTC.

This clonotype was seen a handful of times. The chain couples TRBV20-1 to TRBJ2-5, with D possibly matching TRBD1 (5 bases). Looked up from germline, CDR1 is DFQATT and CDR2 is SNEGSKA (reference sequence). This CDR3 region has 13 residues. The V and J ends lost 2 bases and 2 bases respectively, with 9 bases between them. The CDR3 DNA sequence: TGCAGTGCTAGAAGGACATTACAAGAGACCCAGTACTTC. It encodes CSARRTLQETQYF.

This chain connects TRBV4-3 to TRBJ1-2; 10 nucleotides align to TRBD1. Germline-derived CDR1 and CDR2 are LGHNA and YSLEER. There are 14 residues in the CDR3. V trimming: 2 bases; J trimming: 5 bases; junction bases outside the gene matches: 2. CDR3 protein: CASSQRTGGYGYTF. Here the CDR3 DNA reads TGCGCCAGCAGCCAACGGACAGGGGGGTATGGCTACACCTTC.

The table lists this clonotype with a few counts. The chain is built from TRBV10-2 and TRBJ1-2; D unclear. V lost 10 bases, J lost 6 bases, and 12 bases lay in between. Germline V CDR1 and CDR2: WSHSY, SAAADI. The CDR3 is made up of 11 amino acids. Written as DNA, the CDR3 is TGCGCCACGGGCGGGCACGATGGCTACACCTTC. This sequence encodes CATGGHDGYTF.

This clonotype was recorded at least ten times. The rearrangement uses TRBV3-1 and TRBJ2-7; D remains unclear. The CDR3 runs 11 residues. V was shortened by 1 base and J by 2 bases, with 0 bases between the two germline ends. The V gene's germline CDR1 is LGHDT and CDR2 YNNKEL (reference sequence). The CDR3 nucleotides read TGTGCCAGCAGCCAAGCCTACGAGCAGTACTTC. Translated: CASSQAYEQYF.

This clonotype has more than one count but fewer than ten. The chain employs TRBV20-1 and TRBJ2-7, with 9 bases identical to TRBD1. CDR1 DFQATT and CDR2 SNEGSKA come from the germline V gene (reference sequence). The CDR3 totals 13 residues. The V gene end was trimmed by 4 bases and the J gene end by 3 bases; junction bases not matched to a gene: 4. The CDR3 coding sequence is TGCAGTGCTACTCGGACAGGGGACTACGAGCAGTACTTC. Protein product: CSATRTGDYEQYF.

The chain carries TRBV4-3 and TRBJ2-2; 10 nucleotides line up with TRBD2. The CDR3 length is 16 residues. Unmatched junction bases numbered 6, after V lost 1 base and J lost 7 bases. Germline CDR1 is LGHNA and CDR2 is YSLEER. In nucleotides, the CDR3 is TGCGCCAGCAGCCAAGGCCTAGCGGGAGACGTCGGGGAGCTGTTTTTT. The encoded protein is CASSQGLAGDVGELFF.